In its sample, the clone carrying this TCR beta chain was seen a few times. The antigen remains undetermined. Primers included in the PCR were 60 Vbeta and 13 Jbeta primers. Measured with immunoSEQ multiplex PCR; TCRdb has only the in-frame clones, and not every one. This table has 150,000 to 200,000 clones, around four fifths appearing once. This entry comes from a study of cytomegalovirus exposure and HLA in healthy donors. Study conclusions and caveats: Confirmation in vitro established that a few CMV-associated chains were specific for CMV antigens. The study reported that TCR beta sequences accurately predicted HLA-A and HLA-B alleles in most subjects.

V was shortened by 1 base and J by 4 bases, with 14 bases between the two germline ends. CDR3 length equals 16 residues. Germline assignment: CDR1 SGHDT and CDR2 YYEEEE. The origin of this receptor is a woman aged 50 to 60 in good health and CMV-seropositive. The sequenced material came from PBMCs. The chain couples TRBV5-6 to TRBJ2-2; D is undetermined. CDR3 in DNA: TGTGCCAGCAGCTTGCGGCTAGGCGAAGGCACCGGGGAGCTGTTTTTT. Amino acids: CASSLRLGEGTGELFF.